The present entry profiles one T cell receptor beta chain with its context. Profiled with immunoSEQ multiplex PCR; TCRdb holds only in-frame clones, not every one. The table includes 150,000 to 200,000 clones, roughly 90% detected once. The data originate from a study of cytomegalovirus exposure and HLA in healthy donors. Trimming shortened V by 6 bases and J by 5 bases, and 16 bases separated the two germline ends. Germline loops: CDR1 MNHNS, CDR2 SASEGT. The CDR3 is made up of 14 amino acids. V is TRBV6-1 and J is TRBJ1-1, with D possibly being TRBD1 (5 bases). The sequenced sample consisted of PBMCs. This sequence originates from a woman in her late teens or twenties in good health and CMV-seronegative. The CDR3 spells CASRSGGGGTEAFF. The CDR3 bases are TGTGCCAGCAGATCCGGGGGGGGTGGGACTGAAGCTTTCTTT.